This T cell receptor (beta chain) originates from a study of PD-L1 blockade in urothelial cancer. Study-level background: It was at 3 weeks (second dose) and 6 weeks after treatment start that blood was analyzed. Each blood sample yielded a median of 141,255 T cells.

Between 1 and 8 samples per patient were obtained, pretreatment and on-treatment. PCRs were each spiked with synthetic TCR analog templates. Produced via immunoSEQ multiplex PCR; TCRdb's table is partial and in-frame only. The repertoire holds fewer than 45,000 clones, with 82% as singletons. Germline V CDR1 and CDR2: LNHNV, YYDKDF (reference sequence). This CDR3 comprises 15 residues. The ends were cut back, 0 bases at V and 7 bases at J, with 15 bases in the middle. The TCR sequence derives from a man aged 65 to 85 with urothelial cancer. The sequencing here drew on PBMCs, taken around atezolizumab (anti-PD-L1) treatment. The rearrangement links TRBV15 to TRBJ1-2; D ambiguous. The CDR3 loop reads CATSRDNRDFGGYTF. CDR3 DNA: TGTGCCACCAGCAGAGATAATCGGGATTTCGGTGGCTACACCTTC. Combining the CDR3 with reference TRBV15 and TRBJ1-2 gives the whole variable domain DAMVIQNPRYQVTQFGKPVTLSCSQTLNHNVMYWYQQKSSQAPKLLFHYYDKDFNNEADTPDNFQSRRPNTSFCFLDIRSPGLGDTAMYLCATSRDNRDFGGYTFGSGTRLTVV.